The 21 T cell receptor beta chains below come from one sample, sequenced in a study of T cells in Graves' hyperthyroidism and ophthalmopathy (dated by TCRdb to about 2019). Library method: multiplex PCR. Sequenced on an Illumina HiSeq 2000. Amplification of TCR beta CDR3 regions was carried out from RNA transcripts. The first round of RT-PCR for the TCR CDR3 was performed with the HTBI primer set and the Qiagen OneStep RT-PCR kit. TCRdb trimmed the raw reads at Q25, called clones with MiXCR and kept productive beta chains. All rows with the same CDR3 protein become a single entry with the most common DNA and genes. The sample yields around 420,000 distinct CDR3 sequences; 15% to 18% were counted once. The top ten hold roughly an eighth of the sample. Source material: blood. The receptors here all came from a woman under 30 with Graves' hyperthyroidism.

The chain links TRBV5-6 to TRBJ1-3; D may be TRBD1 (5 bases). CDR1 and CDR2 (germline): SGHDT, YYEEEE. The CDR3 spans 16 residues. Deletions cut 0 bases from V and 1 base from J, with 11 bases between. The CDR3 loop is CASSLVTELSGNTIYF. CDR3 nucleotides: TGTGCCAGCAGCTTGGTGACAGAACTTTCTGGAAACACCATATATTTT. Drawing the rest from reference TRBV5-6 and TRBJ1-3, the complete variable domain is DAGVTQSPTHLIKTRGQQVTLRCSPKSGHDTVSWYQQALGQGPQFIFQYYEEEERQRGNFPDRFSGHQFPNYSSELNVNALLLGDSALYLCASSLVTELSGNTIYFGEGSWLTVV.

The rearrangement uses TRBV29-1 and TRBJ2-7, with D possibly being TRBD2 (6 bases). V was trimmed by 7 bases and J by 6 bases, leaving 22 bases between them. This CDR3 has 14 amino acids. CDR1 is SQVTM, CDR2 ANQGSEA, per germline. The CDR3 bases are TGCAGCGCTACCGGGGGTAGTTACCCCTTCGAGCAGTACTTC. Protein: CSATGGSYPFEQYF.

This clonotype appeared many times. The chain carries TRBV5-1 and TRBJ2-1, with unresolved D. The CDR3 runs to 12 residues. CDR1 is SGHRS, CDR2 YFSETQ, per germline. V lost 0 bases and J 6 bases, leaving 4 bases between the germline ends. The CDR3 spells CASSLVLNEQFF. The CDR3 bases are TGCGCCAGCAGCTTGGTTCTCAATGAGCAGTTCTTC. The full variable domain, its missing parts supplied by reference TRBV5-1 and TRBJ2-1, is KAGVTQTPRYLIKTRGQQVTLSCSPISGHRSVSWYQQTPGQGLQFLFEYFSETQRNKGNFPGRFSGRQFSNSRSEMNVSTLELGDSALYLCASSLVLNEQFFGPGTRLTVL.

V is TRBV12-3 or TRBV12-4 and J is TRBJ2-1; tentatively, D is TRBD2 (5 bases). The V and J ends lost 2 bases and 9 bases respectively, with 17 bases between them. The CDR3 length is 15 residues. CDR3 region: CASSLLLAPGSEQFF. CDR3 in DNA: TGTGCCAGCAGTTTACTGTTAGCGCCGGGTAGTGAGCAGTTCTTC.

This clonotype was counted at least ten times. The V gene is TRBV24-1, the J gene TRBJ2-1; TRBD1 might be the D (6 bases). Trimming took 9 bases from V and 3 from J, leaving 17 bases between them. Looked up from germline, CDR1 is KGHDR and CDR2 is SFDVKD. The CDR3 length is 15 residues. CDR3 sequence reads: CATSPGTLDYNEQFF. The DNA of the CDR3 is TGTGCCACCTCACCGGGGACACTAGACTACAATGAGCAGTTCTTC.

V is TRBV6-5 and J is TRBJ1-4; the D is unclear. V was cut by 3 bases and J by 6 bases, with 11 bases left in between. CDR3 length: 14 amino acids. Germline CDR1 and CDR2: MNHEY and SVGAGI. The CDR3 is CASSYGSVDEKLFF. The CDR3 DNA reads TGTGCCAGCAGTTATGGTTCAGTTGATGAAAAACTGTTTTTT.

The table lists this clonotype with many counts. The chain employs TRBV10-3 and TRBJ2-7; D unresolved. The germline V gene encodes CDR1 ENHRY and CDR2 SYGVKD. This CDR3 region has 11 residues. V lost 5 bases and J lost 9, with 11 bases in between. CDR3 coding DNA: TGTGCCATCAGTCCTTCCCGCGGGCAGTACTTC. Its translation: CAISPSRGQYF.

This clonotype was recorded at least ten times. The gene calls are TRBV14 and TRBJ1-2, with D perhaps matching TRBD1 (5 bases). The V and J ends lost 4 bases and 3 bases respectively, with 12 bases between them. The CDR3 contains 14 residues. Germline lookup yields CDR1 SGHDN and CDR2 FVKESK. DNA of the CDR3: TGTGCCAGCAGCCTGGCAGGGATGGACTATGGCTACACCTTC. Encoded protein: CASSLAGMDYGYTF. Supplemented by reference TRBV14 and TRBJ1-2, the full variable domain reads EAGVTQFPSHSVIEKGQTVTLRCDPISGHDNLYWYRRVMGKEIKFLLHFVKESKQDESGMPNNRFLAERTGGTYSTLKVQPAELEDSGVYFCASSLAGMDYGYTFGSGTRLTVV.

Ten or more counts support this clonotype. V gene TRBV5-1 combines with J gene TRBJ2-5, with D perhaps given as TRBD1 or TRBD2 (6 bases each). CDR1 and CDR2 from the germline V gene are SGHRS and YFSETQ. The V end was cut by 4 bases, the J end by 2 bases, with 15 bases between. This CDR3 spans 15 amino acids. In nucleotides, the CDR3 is TGCGCCAGCAGCCGGGGCGGGACAAAACAAGAGACCCAGTACTTC. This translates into CASSRGGTKQETQYF.

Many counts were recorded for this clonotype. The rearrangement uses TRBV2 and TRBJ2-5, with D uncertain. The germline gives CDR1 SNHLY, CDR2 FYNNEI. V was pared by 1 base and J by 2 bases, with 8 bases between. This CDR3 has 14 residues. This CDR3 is CASSEDQHQETQYF. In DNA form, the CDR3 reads TGTGCCAGCAGTGAAGACCAGCATCAAGAGACCCAGTACTTC.

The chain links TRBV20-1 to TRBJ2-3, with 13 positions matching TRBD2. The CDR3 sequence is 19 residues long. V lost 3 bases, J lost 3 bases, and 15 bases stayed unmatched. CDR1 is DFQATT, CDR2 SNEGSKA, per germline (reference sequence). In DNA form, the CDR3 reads TGCAGTGCTAGCTTCGGACTAGCGGGGGATACACGAGGGACAGATACGCAGTATTTT. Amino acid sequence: CSASFGLAGDTRGTDTQYF.

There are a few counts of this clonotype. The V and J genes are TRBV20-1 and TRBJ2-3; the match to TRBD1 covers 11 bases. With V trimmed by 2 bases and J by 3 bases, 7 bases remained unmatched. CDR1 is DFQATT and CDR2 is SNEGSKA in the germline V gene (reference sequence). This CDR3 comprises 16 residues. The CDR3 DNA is TGCAGTGCTAGACCCGCGGGACAGGGGGTGACAGATACGCAGTATTTT. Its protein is CSARPAGQGVTDTQYF.

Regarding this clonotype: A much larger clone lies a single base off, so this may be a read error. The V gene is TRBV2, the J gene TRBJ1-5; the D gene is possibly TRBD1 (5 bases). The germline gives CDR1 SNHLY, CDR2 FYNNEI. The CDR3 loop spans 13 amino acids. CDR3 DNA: TGTGCCAGCAGCCCAAAGAGGGGTCAGCCCCGGCATTTT. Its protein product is CASSPKRGQPRHF.

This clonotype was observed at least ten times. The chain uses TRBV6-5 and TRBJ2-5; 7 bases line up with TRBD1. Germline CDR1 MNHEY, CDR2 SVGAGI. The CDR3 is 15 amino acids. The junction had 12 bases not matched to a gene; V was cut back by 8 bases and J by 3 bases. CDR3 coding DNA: TGTGCCAGCGGGGGTCACACACAGGGGAAAGAGACCCAGTACTTC. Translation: CASGGHTQGKETQYF.

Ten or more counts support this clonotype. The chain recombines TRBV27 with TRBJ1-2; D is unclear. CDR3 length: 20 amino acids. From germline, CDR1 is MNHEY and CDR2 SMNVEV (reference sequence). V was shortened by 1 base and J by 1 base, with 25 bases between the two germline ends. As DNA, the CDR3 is TGTGCCAGCAGTTTATTACAGACGGCGGATCCAACGTTCATTAACTATGGCTACACCTTC. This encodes CASSLLQTADPTFINYGYTF.

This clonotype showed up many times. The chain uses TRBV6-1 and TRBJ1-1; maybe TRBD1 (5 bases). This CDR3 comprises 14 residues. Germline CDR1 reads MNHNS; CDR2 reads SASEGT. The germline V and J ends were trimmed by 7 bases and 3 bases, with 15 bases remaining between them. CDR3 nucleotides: TGTGCCAGCACCGAAACAGGATTGGACACTGAAGCTTTCTTT. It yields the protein CASTETGLDTEAFF.

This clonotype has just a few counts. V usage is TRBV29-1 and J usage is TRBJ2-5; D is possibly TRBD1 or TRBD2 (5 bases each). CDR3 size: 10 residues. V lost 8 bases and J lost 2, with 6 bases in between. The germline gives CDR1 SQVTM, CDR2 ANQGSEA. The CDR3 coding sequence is TGCAGCTGGGGGCAAGAGACCCAGTACTTC. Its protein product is CSWGQETQYF.

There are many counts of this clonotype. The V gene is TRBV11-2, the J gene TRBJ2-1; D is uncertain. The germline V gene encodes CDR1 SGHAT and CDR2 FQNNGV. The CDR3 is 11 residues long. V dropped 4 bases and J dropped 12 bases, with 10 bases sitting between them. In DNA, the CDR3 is TGTGCCAGCAGCTCGACCGTTCCGCAGTTCTTC. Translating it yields CASSSTVPQFF.

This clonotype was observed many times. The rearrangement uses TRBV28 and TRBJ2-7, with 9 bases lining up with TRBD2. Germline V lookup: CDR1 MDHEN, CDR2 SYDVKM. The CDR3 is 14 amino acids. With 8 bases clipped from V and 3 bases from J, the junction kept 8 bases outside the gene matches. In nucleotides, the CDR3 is TGTGCCAGCGGAAGAGAAGCGGGAGGCTACGAGCAGTACTTC. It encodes CASGREAGGYEQYF.

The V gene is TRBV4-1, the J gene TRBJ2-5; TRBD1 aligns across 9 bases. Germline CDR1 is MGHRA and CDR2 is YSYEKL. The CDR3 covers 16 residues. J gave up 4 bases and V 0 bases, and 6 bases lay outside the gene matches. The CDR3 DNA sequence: TGCGCCAGCAGCCAAGATTGGGGACAGGGTAGAGAGACCCAGTACTTC. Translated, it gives CASSQDWGQGRETQYF.

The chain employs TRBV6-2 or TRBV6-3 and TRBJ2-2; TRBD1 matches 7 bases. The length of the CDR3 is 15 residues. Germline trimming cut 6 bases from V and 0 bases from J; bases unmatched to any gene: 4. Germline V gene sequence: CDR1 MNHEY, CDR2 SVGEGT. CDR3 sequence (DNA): TGTGCCAGCAGGGCAGGGACAGCGAACACCGGGGAGCTGTTTTTT. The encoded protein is CASRAGTANTGELFF.